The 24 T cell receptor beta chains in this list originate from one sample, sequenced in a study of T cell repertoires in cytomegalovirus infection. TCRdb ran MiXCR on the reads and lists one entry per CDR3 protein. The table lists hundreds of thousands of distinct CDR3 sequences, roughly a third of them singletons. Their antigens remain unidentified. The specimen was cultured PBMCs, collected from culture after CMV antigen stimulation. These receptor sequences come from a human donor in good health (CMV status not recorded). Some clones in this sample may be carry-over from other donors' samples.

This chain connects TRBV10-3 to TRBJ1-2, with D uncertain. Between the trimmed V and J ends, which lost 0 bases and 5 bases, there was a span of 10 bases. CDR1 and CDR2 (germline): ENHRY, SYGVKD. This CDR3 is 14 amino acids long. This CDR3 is CAISESGRTYGYTF. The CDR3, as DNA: TGTGCCATCAGTGAGTCCGGCCGGACTTATGGCTACACCTTC.

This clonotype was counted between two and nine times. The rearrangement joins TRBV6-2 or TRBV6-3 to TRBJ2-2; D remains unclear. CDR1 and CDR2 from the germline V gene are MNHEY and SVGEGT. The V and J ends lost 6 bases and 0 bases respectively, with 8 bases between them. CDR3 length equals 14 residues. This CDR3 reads CASRLAPNTGELFF. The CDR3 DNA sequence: TGTGCCAGCAGATTGGCCCCGAACACCGGGGAGCTGTTTTTT.

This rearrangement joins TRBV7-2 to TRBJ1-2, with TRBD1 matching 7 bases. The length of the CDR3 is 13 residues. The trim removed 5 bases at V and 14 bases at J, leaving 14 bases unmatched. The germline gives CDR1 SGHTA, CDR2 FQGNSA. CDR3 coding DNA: TGTGCCAGCAGCCCCGGGACAGCGGATGGGCGGACCTTC. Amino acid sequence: CASSPGTADGRTF.

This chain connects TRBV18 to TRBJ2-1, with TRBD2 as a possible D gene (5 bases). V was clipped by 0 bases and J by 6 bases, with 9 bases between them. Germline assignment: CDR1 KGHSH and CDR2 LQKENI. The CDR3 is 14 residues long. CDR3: CASSPPLGINEQFF. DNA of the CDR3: TGTGCCAGCTCACCACCCCTCGGGATCAATGAGCAGTTCTTC.

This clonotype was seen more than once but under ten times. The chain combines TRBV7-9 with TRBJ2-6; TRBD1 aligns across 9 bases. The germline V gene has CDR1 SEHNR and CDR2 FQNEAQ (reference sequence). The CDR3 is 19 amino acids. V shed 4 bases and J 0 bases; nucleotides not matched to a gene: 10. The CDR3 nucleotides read TGTGCCAGCAGCTCTACCCGGACAGGGGCGAGCTCTGGGGCCAACGTCCTGACTTTC. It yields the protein CASSSTRTGASSGANVLTF. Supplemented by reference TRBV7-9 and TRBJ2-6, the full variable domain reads DTGVSQNPRHKITKRGQNVTFRCDPISEHNRLYWYRQTLGQGPEFLTYFQNEAQLEKSRLLSDRFSAERPKGSFSTLEIQRTEQGDSAMYLCASSSTRTGASSGANVLTFGAGSRLTVL.

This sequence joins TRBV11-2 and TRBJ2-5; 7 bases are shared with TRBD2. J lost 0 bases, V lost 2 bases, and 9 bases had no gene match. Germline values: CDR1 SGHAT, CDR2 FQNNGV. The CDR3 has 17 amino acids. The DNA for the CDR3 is TGTGCCAGCAGCTTAATTGTTTACGGGGGGTACCAAGAGACCCAGTACTTC. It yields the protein CASSLIVYGGYQETQYF.

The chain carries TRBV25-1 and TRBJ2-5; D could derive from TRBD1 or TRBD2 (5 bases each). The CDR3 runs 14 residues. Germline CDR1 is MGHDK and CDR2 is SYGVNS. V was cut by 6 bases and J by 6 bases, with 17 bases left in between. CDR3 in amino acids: CASSDDSGSQTQYF. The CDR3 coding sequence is TGTGCCAGCAGCGACGACAGCGGCTCCCAGACCCAGTACTTC.

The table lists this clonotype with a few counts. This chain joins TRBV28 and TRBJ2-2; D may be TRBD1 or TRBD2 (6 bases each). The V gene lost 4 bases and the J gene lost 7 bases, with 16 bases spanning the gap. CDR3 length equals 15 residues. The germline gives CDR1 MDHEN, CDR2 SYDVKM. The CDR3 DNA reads TGTGCCAGCAGTTCCCGACAGGTGGGAGGCGGGGAGCTGTTTTTT. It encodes CASSSRQVGGGELFF. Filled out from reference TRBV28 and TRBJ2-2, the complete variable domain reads DVKVTQSSRYLVKRTGEKVFLECVQDMDHENMFWYRQDPGLGLRLIYFSYDVKMKEKGDIPEGYSVSREKKERFSLILESASTNQTSMYLCASSSRQVGGGELFFGEGSRLTVL.

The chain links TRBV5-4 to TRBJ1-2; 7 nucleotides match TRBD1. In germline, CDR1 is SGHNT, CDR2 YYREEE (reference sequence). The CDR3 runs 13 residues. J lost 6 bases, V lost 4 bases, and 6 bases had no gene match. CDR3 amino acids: CASSPPGTDGYTF. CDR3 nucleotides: TGTGCCAGCAGCCCCCCCGGGACAGATGGCTACACCTTC.

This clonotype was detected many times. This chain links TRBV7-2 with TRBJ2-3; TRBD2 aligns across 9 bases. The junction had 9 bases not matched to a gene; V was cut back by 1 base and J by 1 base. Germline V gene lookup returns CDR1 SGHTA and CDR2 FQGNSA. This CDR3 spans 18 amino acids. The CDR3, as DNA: TGTGCCAGCAGCTTAGGGACTTGGAGCGGGAGGCGCACAGATACGCAGTATTTT. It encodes CASSLGTWSGRRTDTQYF.

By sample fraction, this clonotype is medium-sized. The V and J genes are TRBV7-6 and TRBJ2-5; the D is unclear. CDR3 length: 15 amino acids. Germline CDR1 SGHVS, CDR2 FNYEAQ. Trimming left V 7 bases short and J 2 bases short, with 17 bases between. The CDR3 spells CASKAGFTAQETQYF. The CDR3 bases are TGTGCCAGCAAAGCCGGGTTCACGGCACAAGAGACCCAGTACTTC. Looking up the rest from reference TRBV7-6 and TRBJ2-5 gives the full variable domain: GAGVSQSPRYKVTKRGQDVALRCDPISGHVSLYWYRQALGQGPEFLTYFNYEAQQDKSGLPNDRFSAERPEGSISTLTIQRTEQRDSAMYRCASKAGFTAQETQYFGPGTRLLVL.

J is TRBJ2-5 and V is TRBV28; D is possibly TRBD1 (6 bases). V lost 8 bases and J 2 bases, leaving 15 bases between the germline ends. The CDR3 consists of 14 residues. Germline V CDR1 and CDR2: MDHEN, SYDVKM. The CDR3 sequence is CASSRDITQETQYF. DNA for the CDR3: TGTGCCAGCTCCCGGGACATCACACAAGAGACCCAGTACTTC.

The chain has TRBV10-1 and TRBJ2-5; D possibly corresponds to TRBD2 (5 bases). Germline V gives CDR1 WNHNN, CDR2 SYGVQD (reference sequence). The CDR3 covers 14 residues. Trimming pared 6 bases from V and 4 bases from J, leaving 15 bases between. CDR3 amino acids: CASSPGEAPETQYF. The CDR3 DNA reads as TGCGCCAGCAGCCCCGGGGAAGCCCCAGAGACCCAGTACTTC.

The CDR3 DNA follows: TGTGCCAGCAGCTTAGTAGCGACAGGGGATAACACCATATATTTT. Translation gives CASSLVATGDNTIYF. The chain combines TRBV7-2 with TRBJ1-3; 8 bases match TRBD1. The CDR3 runs to 15 residues. CDR1 and CDR2 (germline): SGHTA, FQGNSA. With V trimmed by 1 base and J by 7 bases, 6 bases remained unmatched.

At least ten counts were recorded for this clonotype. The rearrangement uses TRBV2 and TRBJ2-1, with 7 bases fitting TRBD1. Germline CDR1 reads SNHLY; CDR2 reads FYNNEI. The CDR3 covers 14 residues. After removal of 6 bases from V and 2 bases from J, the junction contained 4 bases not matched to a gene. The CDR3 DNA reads TGTGCCAGCAGGGGACAGACCGCCTACAATGAGCAGTTCTTC. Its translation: CASRGQTAYNEQFF.

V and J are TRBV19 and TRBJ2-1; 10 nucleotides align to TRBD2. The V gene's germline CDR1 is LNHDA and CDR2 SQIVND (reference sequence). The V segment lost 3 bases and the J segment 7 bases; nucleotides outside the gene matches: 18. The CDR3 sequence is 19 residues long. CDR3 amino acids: CASSIANPSLAGVRNEQFF. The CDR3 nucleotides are TGTGCCAGTAGTATTGCCAACCCCTCTCTAGCGGGAGTTAGGAATGAGCAGTTCTTC. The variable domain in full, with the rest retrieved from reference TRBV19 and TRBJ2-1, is DGGITQSPKYLFRKEGQNVTLSCEQNLNHDAMYWYRQDPGQGLRLIYYSQIVNDFQKGDIAEGYSVSREKKESFPLTVTSAQKNPTAFYLCASSIANPSLAGVRNEQFFGPGTRLTVL.

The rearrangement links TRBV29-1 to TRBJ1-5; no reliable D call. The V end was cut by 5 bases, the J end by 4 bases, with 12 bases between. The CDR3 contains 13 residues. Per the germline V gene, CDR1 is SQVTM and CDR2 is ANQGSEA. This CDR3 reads CSVLEANNQPQHF. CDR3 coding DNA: TGCAGCGTTCTAGAAGCGAATAATCAGCCCCAGCATTTT.

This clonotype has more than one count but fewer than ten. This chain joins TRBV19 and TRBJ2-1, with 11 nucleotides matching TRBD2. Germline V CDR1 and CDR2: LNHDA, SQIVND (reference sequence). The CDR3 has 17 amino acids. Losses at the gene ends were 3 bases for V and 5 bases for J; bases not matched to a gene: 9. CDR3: CASSIPLSGRADNEQFF. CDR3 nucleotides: TGTGCCAGTAGTATCCCCCTTAGCGGGAGGGCTGACAATGAGCAGTTCTTC.

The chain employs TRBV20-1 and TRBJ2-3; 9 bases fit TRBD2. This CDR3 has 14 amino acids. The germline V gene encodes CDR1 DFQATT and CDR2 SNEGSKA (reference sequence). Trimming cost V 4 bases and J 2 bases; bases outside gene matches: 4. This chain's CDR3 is CSATTSGITDTQYF. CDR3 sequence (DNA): TGCAGTGCTACGACTAGCGGCATCACAGATACGCAGTATTTT.

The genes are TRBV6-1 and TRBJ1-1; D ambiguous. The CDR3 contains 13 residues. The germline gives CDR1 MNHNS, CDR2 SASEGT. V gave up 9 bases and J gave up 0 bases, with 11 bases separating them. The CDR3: CASEGVMNTEAFF. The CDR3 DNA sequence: TGTGCCAGTGAGGGCGTTATGAACACTGAAGCTTTCTTT.

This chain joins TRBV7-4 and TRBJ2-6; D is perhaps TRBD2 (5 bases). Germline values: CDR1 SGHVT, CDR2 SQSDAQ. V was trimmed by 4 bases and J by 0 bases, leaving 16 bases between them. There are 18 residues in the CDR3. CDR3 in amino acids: CASSSRGSVYSGANVLTF. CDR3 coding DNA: TGTGCCAGCAGCTCTCGGGGTAGCGTTTACTCTGGGGCCAACGTCCTGACTTTC.

The CDR3 coding sequence is TGTGCCTGGAGTAGATCCCTCCGGGACACGGGACGTGGTGAGCAGTTCTTC. This codes for CAWSRSLRDTGRGEQFF. This chain joins TRBV30 and TRBJ2-1, with D possibly matching TRBD1 (6 bases). V was pared by 2 bases and J by 9 bases, with 26 bases between. Germline CDR1 reads GTSNPN; CDR2 reads SVGIG (reference sequence). The CDR3 is 17 residues long.

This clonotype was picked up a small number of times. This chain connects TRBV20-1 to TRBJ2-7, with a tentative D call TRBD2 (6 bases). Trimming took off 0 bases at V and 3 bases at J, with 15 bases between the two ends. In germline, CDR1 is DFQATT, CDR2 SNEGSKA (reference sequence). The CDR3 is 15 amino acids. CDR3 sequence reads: CSARDGGTLFYEQYF. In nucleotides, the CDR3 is TGCAGTGCTAGAGATGGAGGGACCCTCTTCTACGAGCAGTACTTC.

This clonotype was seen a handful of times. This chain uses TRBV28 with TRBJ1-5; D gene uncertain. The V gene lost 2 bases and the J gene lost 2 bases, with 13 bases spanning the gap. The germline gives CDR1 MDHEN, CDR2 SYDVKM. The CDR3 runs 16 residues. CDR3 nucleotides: TGTGCCAGCAGTTTACCCGTGCCGGTCGGCAATCAGCCCCAGCATTTT. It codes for CASSLPVPVGNQPQHF. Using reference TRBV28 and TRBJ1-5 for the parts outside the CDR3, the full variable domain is DVKVTQSSRYLVKRTGEKVFLECVQDMDHENMFWYRQDPGLGLRLIYFSYDVKMKEKGDIPEGYSVSREKKERFSLILESASTNQTSMYLCASSLPVPVGNQPQHFGDGTRLSIL.